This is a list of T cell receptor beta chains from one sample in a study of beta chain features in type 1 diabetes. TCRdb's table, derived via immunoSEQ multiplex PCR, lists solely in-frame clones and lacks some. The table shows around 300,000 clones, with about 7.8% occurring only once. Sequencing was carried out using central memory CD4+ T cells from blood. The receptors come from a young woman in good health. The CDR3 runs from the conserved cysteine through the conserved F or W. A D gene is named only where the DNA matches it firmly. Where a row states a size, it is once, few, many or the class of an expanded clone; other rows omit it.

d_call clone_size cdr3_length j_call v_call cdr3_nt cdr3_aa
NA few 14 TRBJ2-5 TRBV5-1 TGCGCCAGCAGTCTCGAGGGAGTACAAGAGACCCAGTACTTC CASSLEGVQETQYF
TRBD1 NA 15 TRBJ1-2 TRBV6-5 TGTGCCAGCTCGCGCAACCGGGACAGGAGCTATGGCTACACCTTC CASSRNRDRSYGYTF
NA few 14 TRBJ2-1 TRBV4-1 TGCGCCAGCAGCCAAGATGAACAGCGAAATGAGCAGTTCTTC CASSQDEQRNEQFF
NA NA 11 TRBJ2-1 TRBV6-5 TGTGCCAGCAGTTACAGTGGTGGCCTGTTCTTC CASSYSGGLFF
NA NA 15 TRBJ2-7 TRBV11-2 TGTGCCAGCAGCTTAGGTCCCGGGGCCTCCTACGAGCAGTACTTC CASSLGPGASYEQYF
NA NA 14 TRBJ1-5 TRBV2 TGTGCCAGCGGCTGGCAATATAGCAATCAGCCCCAGCATTTT CASGWQYSNQPQHF
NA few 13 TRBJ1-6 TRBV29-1 TGCAGCGTTGCAGTAGGGATTAATTCACCCCTCCACTTT CSVAVGINSPLHF
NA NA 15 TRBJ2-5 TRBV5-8 TGTGCCAGCAGCTTGAAGAACAGGGGAGGAGAGACCCAGTACTTC CASSLKNRGGETQYF
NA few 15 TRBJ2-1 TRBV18 TGTGCCAGCTCACCGGAGTCAATATCCTACAATGAGCAGTTCTTC CASSPESISYNEQFF
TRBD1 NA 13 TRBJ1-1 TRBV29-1 TGCAGCTCAATAGGGGGCTGGGGCACTGAAGCTTTCTTT CSSIGGWGTEAFF
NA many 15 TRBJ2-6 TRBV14 TGTGCCAGCAGCCCAGGGAGCTCTGGGGCCAACGTCCTGACTTTC CASSPGSSGANVLTF
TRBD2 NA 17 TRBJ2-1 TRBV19 TGTGCCAGTAGTACCCCGGATAGCGGGAGGCTACTCAATGAGCAGTTCTTC CASSTPDSGRLLNEQFF
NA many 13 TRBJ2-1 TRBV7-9 TGTGCCAGCAGCCTAAGACCTCGTGACGAGCAGTTCTTC CASSLRPRDEQFF